This entry lists 13 T cell receptor beta chains sequenced from one sample in a study of T cells in localized non-small cell lung cancer. Measured with immunoSEQ multiplex PCR; TCRdb has only the in-frame clones, and not every one. This sample has some 24,000 clones; approximately 90% occur once, and the top ten carry 2.5% to 3%. The sample was peripheral blood, taken before any cancer treatment. The receptors were gathered from a woman aged 40-69 years with stage I lung adenocarcinoma.

In this sample, this clone turned up once. This chain links TRBV28 with TRBJ1-4, with a weak D call TRBD1 (6 bases). The germline V and J ends were trimmed by 11 bases and 11 bases, with 27 bases remaining between them. CDR1 is MDHEN and CDR2 is SYDVKM in the germline V gene. CDR3 length: 15 residues. The CDR3 protein is CASSRGLAEGGKLFF. Written as DNA, the CDR3 is TGTGCCTCCTCCCGCGGGCTCGCCGAAGGGGGGAAACTGTTTTTT.

This chain links TRBV30 with TRBJ1-1, with TRBD1 as a possible D gene (6 bases). V was pared by 0 bases and J by 1 base, with 12 bases between. Germline values: CDR1 GTSNPN, CDR2 SVGIG (reference sequence). There are 15 residues in the CDR3. This chain's CDR3 is CAWSVKNRANTEAFF. The CDR3, as DNA: TGTGCCTGGAGTGTAAAGAACAGGGCGAACACTGAAGCTTTCTTT.

The J gene is TRBJ2-6, the V gene TRBV5-4, with D unclear. Germline CDR1 SGHNT, CDR2 YYREEE (reference sequence). The CDR3 runs to 15 residues. V lost 4 bases and J lost 0, with 8 bases in between. CDR3 sequence: CASSIGSSGANVLTF. CDR3 bases: TGTGCCAGCAGCATCGGCAGCTCTGGGGCCAACGTCCTGACTTTC.

The rearrangement links TRBV4-1 to TRBJ2-7; D possibly corresponds to TRBD2 (8 bases). The CDR3 runs 16 residues. V lost 1 base to trimming and J lost 6 bases, with 19 bases between them. The germline V gene encodes CDR1 MGHRA and CDR2 YSYEKL. For the CDR3, the DNA is TGCGCCAGCAGCCAAGGACTAGCGCAAGGGGGCCGCGAGCAGTACTTC. Amino acid sequence: CASSQGLAQGGREQYF.

J is TRBJ2-1 and V is TRBV29-1; TRBD2 aligns across 9 bases. There are 12 residues in the CDR3. Germline V gene data show CDR1 as SQVTM and CDR2 as ANQGSEA. V was pared by 3 bases and J by 8 bases, with 2 bases of the junction left unmatched. CDR3 protein: CSVELAGDEQFF. The CDR3, as DNA: TGCAGCGTTGAGTTAGCGGGAGATGAGCAGTTCTTC.

This clone was seen only a few times. The chain employs TRBV7-9 and TRBJ2-2; tentatively, D is TRBD2 (5 bases). The CDR3 is made up of 15 amino acids. Germline CDR1 SEHNR, CDR2 FQNEAQ (reference sequence). Trimming removed 5 bases from V and 6 bases from J, with 16 bases in between. The CDR3 nucleotides read TGTGCCAGCAGCCCCGGGATCTTGTCGGCCGGGGAGCTGTTTTTT. The encoded protein is CASSPGILSAGELFF.

The chain joins TRBV4-1 to TRBJ2-7, with 7 bases aligning to TRBD2. After removal of 5 bases from V and 1 base from J, the junction contained 14 bases not matched to a gene. Germline CDR1 and CDR2: MGHRA and YSYEKL. The CDR3 consists of 17 residues. The CDR3 sequence is CASSALSLAAGSYEQYF. In nucleotides, the CDR3 is TGCGCCAGCAGCGCCCTATCCCTAGCGGCCGGATCCTACGAGCAGTACTTC.

The chain carries TRBV5-1 and TRBJ2-4; 9 nucleotides agree with TRBD1. Unmatched junction bases numbered 10, after V lost 4 bases and J lost 11 bases. The CDR3 has 14 amino acids. CDR1 is SGHRS, CDR2 YFSETQ, per germline. This CDR3 is CASSGRQGGRLQYF. The CDR3 region has the DNA TGCGCCAGCAGCGGAAGACAGGGGGGGAGACTTCAGTACTTC.

The chain uses TRBV4-1 and TRBJ1-2, with TRBD1 as a possible D gene (5 bases). Per the germline V gene, CDR1 is MGHRA and CDR2 is YSYEKL. The CDR3 covers 16 residues. V gave up 5 bases and J gave up 2 bases, with 18 bases separating them. This chain's CDR3 is CASSALGVGKNYGYTF. For the CDR3, the DNA is TGCGCCAGCAGCGCTCTGGGGGTAGGGAAAAACTATGGCTACACCTTC.

The CDR3 sequence: CASSRDTNEKLFF. CDR3 sequence (DNA): TGTGCCAGCAGCAGGGACACTAATGAAAAACTGTTTTTT. The chain carries TRBV2 and TRBJ1-4; tentatively, D is TRBD1 (5 bases). This CDR3 has 13 residues. Between the trimmed V and J ends, which lost 6 bases and 2 bases, there was a span of 7 bases. Germline assignment: CDR1 SNHLY and CDR2 FYNNEI.

The chain uses TRBV6-5 and TRBJ2-3; TRBD2 is a possible D gene (5 bases). This CDR3 is 14 amino acids long. The germline V gene has CDR1 MNHEY and CDR2 SVGAGI. V lost 6 bases and J 0 bases, leaving 10 bases between the germline ends. This CDR3 reads CASRRRLSTDTQYF. The CDR3 DNA is TGTGCCAGCAGAAGGAGGCTAAGCACAGATACGCAGTATTTT.

This clone was counted a single time. This chain joins TRBV5-1 and TRBJ1-4; a weak D match, TRBD1 (5 bases). V lost 4 bases, J lost 5 bases, and 9 bases lay in between. There are 13 residues in the CDR3. Germline V CDR1 and CDR2: SGHRS, YFSETQ. The CDR3 nucleotides are TGCGCCAGCAGCCGCTGGGGGAATGAAAAACTGTTTTTT. It codes for CASSRWGNEKLFF.

The J gene is TRBJ1-4, the V gene TRBV5-1; 7 nucleotides align to TRBD1. The J segment lost 5 bases and the V segment lost 2 bases, leaving 6 bases of the junction unmatched. Germline V lookup: CDR1 SGHRS, CDR2 YFSETQ. This CDR3 spans 15 amino acids. The CDR3 sequence: CASSFLGQTNEKLFF. DNA for the CDR3: TGCGCCAGCAGCTTCTTGGGACAGACAAATGAAAAACTGTTTTTT.